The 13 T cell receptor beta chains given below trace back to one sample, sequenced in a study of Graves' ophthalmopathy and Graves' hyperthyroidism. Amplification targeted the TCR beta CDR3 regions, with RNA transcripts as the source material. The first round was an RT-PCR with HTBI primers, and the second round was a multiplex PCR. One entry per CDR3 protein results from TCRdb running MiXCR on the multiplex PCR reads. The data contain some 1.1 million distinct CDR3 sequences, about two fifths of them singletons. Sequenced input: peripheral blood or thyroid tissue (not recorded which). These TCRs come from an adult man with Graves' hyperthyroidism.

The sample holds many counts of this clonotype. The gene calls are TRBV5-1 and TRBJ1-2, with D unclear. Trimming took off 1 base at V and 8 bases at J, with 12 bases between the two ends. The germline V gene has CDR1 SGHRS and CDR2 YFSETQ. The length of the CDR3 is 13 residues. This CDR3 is CASSLLAGEGYTF. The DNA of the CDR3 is TGCGCCAGCAGCTTGTTAGCCGGGGAGGGCTACACCTTC.

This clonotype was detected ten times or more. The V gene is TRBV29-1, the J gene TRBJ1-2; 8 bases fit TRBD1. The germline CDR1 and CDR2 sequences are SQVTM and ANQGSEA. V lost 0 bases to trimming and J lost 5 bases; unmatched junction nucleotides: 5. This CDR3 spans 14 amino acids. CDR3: CSVEDQDREYGYTF. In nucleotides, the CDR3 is TGCAGCGTTGAAGACCAGGACAGGGAGTATGGCTACACCTTC.

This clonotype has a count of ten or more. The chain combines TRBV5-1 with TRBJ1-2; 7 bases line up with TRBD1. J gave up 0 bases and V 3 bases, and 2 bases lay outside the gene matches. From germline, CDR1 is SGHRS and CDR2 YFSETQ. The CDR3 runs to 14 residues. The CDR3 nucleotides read TGCGCCAGCAGCTGGGACAGTTCTAACTATGGCTACACCTTC. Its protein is CASSWDSSNYGYTF.

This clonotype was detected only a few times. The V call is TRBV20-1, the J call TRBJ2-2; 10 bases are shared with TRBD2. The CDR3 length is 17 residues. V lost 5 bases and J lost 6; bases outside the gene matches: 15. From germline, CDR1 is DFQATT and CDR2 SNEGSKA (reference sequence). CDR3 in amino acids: CSAPPSGLAGVAGELFF. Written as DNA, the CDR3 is TGCAGTGCTCCCCCCTCAGGCCTAGCGGGGGTAGCCGGGGAGCTGTTTTTT.

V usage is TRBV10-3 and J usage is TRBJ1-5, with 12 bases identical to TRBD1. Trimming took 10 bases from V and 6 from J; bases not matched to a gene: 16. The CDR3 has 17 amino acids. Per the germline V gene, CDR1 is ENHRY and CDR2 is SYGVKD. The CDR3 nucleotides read TGTGCCACGCGATCTGGCCGGGGGGACAGGGGGCGTCAGCCCCAGCATTTT. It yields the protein CATRSGRGDRGRQPQHF.

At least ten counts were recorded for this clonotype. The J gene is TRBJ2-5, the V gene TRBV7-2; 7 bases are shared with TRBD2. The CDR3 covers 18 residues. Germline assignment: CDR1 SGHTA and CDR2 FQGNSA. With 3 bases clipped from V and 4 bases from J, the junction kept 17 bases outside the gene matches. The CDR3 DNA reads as TGTGCCAGCAGCTTTGCCGTAACCCTCGGGGGGTTGGGAGAGACCCAGTACTTC. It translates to CASSFAVTLGGLGETQYF.

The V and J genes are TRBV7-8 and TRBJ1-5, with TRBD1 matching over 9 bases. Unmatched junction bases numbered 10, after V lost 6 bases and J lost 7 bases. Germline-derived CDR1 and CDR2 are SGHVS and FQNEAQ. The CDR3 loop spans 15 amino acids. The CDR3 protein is CASRSGTGNGQPQHF. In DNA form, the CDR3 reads TGTGCCAGCAGGTCTGGGACAGGGAACGGGCAGCCCCAGCATTTT.

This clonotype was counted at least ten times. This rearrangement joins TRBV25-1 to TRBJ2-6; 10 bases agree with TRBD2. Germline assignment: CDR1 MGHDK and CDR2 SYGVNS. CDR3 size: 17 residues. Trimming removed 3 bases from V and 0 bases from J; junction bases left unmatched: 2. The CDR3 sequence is CASSDRTSGSGANVLTF. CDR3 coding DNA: TGTGCCAGCAGTGACCGGACTAGCGGCTCTGGGGCCAACGTCCTGACTTTC.

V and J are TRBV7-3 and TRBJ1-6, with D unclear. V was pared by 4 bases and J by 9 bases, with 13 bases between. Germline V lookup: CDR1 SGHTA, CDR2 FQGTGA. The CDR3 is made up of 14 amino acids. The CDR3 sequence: CASSSLAGSSPLHF. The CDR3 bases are TGTGCCAGCAGCTCCCTAGCGGGCAGTTCACCCCTCCACTTT.

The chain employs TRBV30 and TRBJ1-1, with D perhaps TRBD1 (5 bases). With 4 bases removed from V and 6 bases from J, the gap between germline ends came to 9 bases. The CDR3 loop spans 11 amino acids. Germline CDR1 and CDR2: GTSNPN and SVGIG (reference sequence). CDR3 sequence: CAWTQGSEAFF. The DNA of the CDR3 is TGTGCCTGGACCCAGGGTTCTGAAGCTTTCTTT.

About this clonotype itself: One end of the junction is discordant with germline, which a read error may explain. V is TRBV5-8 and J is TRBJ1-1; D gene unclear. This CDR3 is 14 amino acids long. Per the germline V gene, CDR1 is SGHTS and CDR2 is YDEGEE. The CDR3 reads CASSLAGREVEAFF. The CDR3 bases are TGCGCCAGCAGCTTGGCCGGTCGGGAGGTTGAAGCTTTCTTT. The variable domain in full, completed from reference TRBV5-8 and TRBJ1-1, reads EAGVTQSPTHLIKTRGQQATLRCSPISGHTSVYWYQQALGLGLQFLLWYDEGEERNRGNFPPRFSGRQFPNYSSELNVNALELEDSALYLCASSLAGREVEAFFGQGTRLTVV.

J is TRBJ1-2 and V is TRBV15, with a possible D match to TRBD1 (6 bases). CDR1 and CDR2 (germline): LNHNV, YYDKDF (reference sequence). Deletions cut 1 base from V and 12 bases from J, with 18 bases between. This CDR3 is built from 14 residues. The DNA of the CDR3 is TGTGCCACCAGCAGAGTCTTGATGGGGGCGGGAAACACCTTC. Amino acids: CATSRVLMGAGNTF. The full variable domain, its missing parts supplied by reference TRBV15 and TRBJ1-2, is DAMVIQNPRYQVTQFGKPVTLSCSQTLNHNVMYWYQQKSSQAPKLLFHYYDKDFNNEADTPDNFQSRRPNTSFCFLDIRSPGLGDTAMYLCATSRVLMGAGNTFGSGTRLTVV.

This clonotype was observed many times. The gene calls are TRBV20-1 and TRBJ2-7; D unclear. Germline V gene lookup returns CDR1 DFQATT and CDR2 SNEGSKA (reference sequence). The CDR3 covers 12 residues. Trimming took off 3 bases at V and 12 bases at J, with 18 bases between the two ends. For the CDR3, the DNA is TGCAGTGCTAGCAGAACTCGAGACACATCGTACTTC. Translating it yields CSASRTRDTSYF.